Presented here are 7 T cell receptor beta chains from one specimen sequenced in a study of neoadjuvant anti-PD-1 for oral cavity cancer. TCRdb keeps only in-frame clones here, not all; method: immunoSEQ multiplex PCR. This sample yields 63,000 or so clones, of which about nine tenths are seen a single time; less than 3% belongs to the top ten. The time point was: after neoadjuvant nivolumab, at surgical resection. Material: PBMCs, obtained after nivolumab (anti-PD-1) treatment. These receptors were taken from a person aged 35-79 years with oral cavity squamous cell carcinoma.

This sequence joins TRBV11-3 and TRBJ2-1; D is possibly TRBD1 (6 bases). The CDR3 consists of 18 residues. The V gene's germline CDR1 is SGHNT and CDR2 YENEEA. V dropped 0 bases and J dropped 7 bases, with 22 bases sitting between them. The CDR3: CASSLDQGGTGFPNEQFF. The CDR3, as DNA: TGTGCCAGCAGCTTAGATCAAGGGGGTACGGGGTTCCCAAATGAGCAGTTCTTC.

The V call is TRBV10-2, the J call TRBJ2-3; TRBD1 matches 7 bases. Germline loops: CDR1 WSHSY, CDR2 SAAADI. V was pared by 6 bases and J by 1 base, with 10 bases of the junction left unmatched. The CDR3 is 16 amino acids. The CDR3 sequence: CASSLRQGSGTDTQYF. The CDR3 coding sequence is TGCGCCAGCAGCCTTCGACAGGGATCGGGCACAGATACGCAGTATTTT.

CDR3 nucleotide sequence: TGCGCCAGCAGCGAACTTCCAACAGGGCCGGGCACTGAAGCTTTCTTT. Translated: CASSELPTGPGTEAFF. The gene calls are TRBV5-1 and TRBJ1-1, with D perhaps TRBD1 (6 bases). This CDR3 is 16 amino acids long. Germline V gene data show CDR1 as SGHRS and CDR2 as YFSETQ. The V end was cut by 4 bases, the J end by 4 bases, with 20 bases between.

This clone has only one observation. The chain couples TRBV28 to TRBJ1-5, with 8 nucleotides matching TRBD1. Germline trimming cut 4 bases from V and 0 bases from J; bases unmatched to any gene: 8. CDR1 and CDR2 (germline): MDHEN, SYDVKM. The CDR3 is 17 residues long. CDR3 sequence (DNA): TGTGCCAGCAGTTCCGGGACAGGAGCCTATAGCAATCAGCCCCAGCATTTT. Translation gives CASSSGTGAYSNQPQHF.

The CDR3 sequence is CASSSDPGVATGELFF. In DNA, the CDR3 is TGCGCCAGCAGCTCAGACCCAGGGGTAGCTACCGGGGAGCTGTTTTTT. The chain carries TRBV5-1 and TRBJ2-2, with D maybe TRBD1 (6 bases). In germline, CDR1 is SGHRS, CDR2 YFSETQ. Trimming removed 3 bases at V and 5 bases at J, with 17 bases between. CDR3 length: 16 residues.

CDR3 DNA sequence: TGTGCCAGCTCACCAGACGAACGCTGGAACACTGAAGCTTTCTTT. Protein product: CASSPDERWNTEAFF. The V gene is TRBV18, the J gene TRBJ1-1; D uncertain. From germline, CDR1 is KGHSH and CDR2 LQKENI. V shed 2 bases and J shed 1 base, with 11 bases lying between them. This CDR3 is 15 amino acids long.

V and J are TRBV11-3 and TRBJ2-3; perhaps TRBD2 as D (6 bases). This CDR3 comprises 15 residues. Germline V gene sequence: CDR1 SGHNT, CDR2 YENEEA. V lost 4 bases, J lost 0 bases, and 11 bases lay in between. The CDR3 DNA sequence: TGTGCCAGCAGCTCCTCTAGCGTAAGCACAGATACGCAGTATTTT. As protein: CASSSSSVSTDTQYF.